This T cell receptor beta chain is drawn from a study of T cell responses to AZD1222 COVID-19 vaccine. The CDR3 has 16 amino acids. Trimming removed 4 bases at V and 3 bases at J, with 16 bases between. Germline values: CDR1 SGHTA, CDR2 FQGNSA. Generated by immunoSEQ multiplex PCR, the TCRdb table keeps only in-frame clones and is missing some. The table records approximately 190,000 clones, almost 95% of them present only once. The sequencing here drew on peripheral blood, taken on day 0 of AZD1222 vaccination. The clonotype originates from an adult in good health. The chain joins TRBV7-2 to TRBJ2-1, with D unclear. CDR3 amino acids: CASSSYSSKLYNEQFF. In DNA, the CDR3 is TGTGCCAGCAGCTCCTACTCGTCAAAACTCTACAATGAGCAGTTCTTC.